What follows are 23 T cell receptor beta chains derived from one specimen sequenced in a study of tumor-infiltrating lymphocytes in primary liver carcinoma. Using a constant-region primer together with ProtoScript II reverse transcriptase, TCR beta cDNA was made from about 500 ng of total RNA. It was through three nested multiplex PCR rounds of slightly modified ARM-PCR that TCR beta libraries arose. Each of the first two PCR rounds ran approximately 9 cycles with TRBV1-TRBV30 forward and C-beta reverse primers. TCRdb called the multiplex PCR reads again in MiXCR, with one record for every CDR3 protein. The data hold nearly 200,000 distinct CDR3 sequences, with almost 65% observed a single time. Blood RNA originated from unsorted whole blood, with germline DNA additionally extracted. Material: peripheral blood. All receptors derive from an older woman with primary liver carcinoma and hepatitis B virus infection.

CDR3 sequence: CASSLGTLTEAFF. The CDR3 DNA follows: TGCGCCAGCAGCTTGGGGACCCTAACTGAAGCTTTCTTT. The V and J genes are TRBV5-1 and TRBJ1-1; D not certain. Trimming took 0 bases from V and 5 from J, leaving 8 bases between them. CDR1 SGHRS and CDR2 YFSETQ come from the germline V gene. The CDR3 totals 13 residues.

Concerning this clonotype itself: One end of the junction varies from germline; a read error may be responsible. The gene calls are TRBV7-9 and TRBJ2-7; D is perhaps TRBD2 (6 bases). The CDR3 covers 15 residues. Germline CDR1 and CDR2: SEHNR and FQNEAQ (reference sequence). CDR3: CASSLAGGSTYVQYF. The DNA for the CDR3 is TGTGCCAGCAGCTTAGCGGGGGGTTCCACCTACGTGCAGTATTTC.

The table lists this clonotype with a few counts. The chain employs TRBV5-1 and TRBJ2-7; 12 bases map to TRBD1. Germline assignment: CDR1 SGHRS and CDR2 YFSETQ. V lost 3 bases to trimming and J lost 6 bases; unmatched junction nucleotides: 4. CDR3 length: 14 residues. CDR3 DNA: TGCGCCAGCAGCTCCGGGACAGGGGGCGTCGAGCAGTACTTC. Encoded protein: CASSSGTGGVEQYF.

Note on this clonotype: The CDR3 ends on some other residue instead of the conserved phenylalanine or tryptophan, so this is likely a read error. This chain joins TRBV11-2 and TRBJ2-7; 8 positions agree with TRBD1. The CDR3 covers 17 residues. Germline V gene lookup returns CDR1 SGHAT and CDR2 FQNNGV. As DNA, the CDR3 is TGTGCCAGCAACTTAGCCTTCGGGTCGGACAGGGTGTGGGAGCAGTACTTA. Amino acid sequence: CASNLAFGSDRVWEQYL.

Only one count was recorded for this clonotype. V is TRBV21-1 and J is TRBJ2-5; the table gives TRBD1 as D, unverified against the DNA. TRBV21-1 is designated a pseudogene. The CDR3 consists of 14 residues. CDR3 sequence reads: CASSARAIQETQYF. The CDR3 DNA follows: TGTGCCAGCAGCGCCCGGGCCATACAAGAGACCCAGTACTTC.

This chain uses TRBV30 with TRBJ2-1, with D maybe TRBD1 (6 bases). Per the germline V gene, CDR1 is GTSNPN and CDR2 is SVGIG (reference sequence). The length of the CDR3 is 12 residues. V shed 2 bases and J shed 9 bases, with 11 bases lying between them. The CDR3 DNA follows: TGTGCCTGGAGTAACAGGGTTGCTGAGCAGTTCTTC. As protein: CAWSNRVAEQFF.

There are many counts of this clonotype. CDR3 in DNA: TGTGCCAGCAGTTACACGAACACCGGGGAGCTGTTTTTT. Residues: CASSYTNTGELFF. This chain connects TRBV6-5 to TRBJ2-2, with D unresolved. The CDR3 is 13 amino acids. Germline V gene data show CDR1 as MNHEY and CDR2 as SVGAGI. V lost 2 bases, J lost 0 bases, and 1 base lay in between.

This clonotype has a single count. The rearrangement uses TRBV11-2 and TRBJ1-5; TRBD1 agrees at 10 bases. Trimming at V came to 5 bases and at J to 2 bases, leaving 9 bases not matched to a gene. This CDR3 contains 17 residues. Per the germline V gene, CDR1 is SGHAT and CDR2 is FQNNGV. CDR3 in amino acids: CASSVTPGTGGNQPQHF. The CDR3 DNA is TGTGCCAGCAGCGTCACTCCCGGGACAGGGGGCAATCAGCCCCAGCATTTT.

The sample holds one count of this clonotype. The gene calls are TRBV18 and TRBJ2-7; D is unclear. V shed 6 bases and J shed 3 bases, with 15 bases lying between them. The CDR3 loop spans 14 amino acids. Germline CDR1 and CDR2: KGHSH and LQKENI. The CDR3 here is CASSLFGGRYEQYF. CDR3 bases: TGTGCCAGCTCCCTTTTCGGTGGACGCTACGAGCAGTACTTC.

On this clonotype: As the CDR3 is not closed by the conserved phenylalanine or tryptophan, this likely results from a read error. The V and J genes are TRBV11-2 and TRBJ2-7; D is perhaps TRBD1 (6 bases). The CDR3 is made up of 15 amino acids. Trimming took 5 bases from V and 1 from J, leaving 15 bases between them. Germline-derived CDR1 and CDR2 are SGHAT and FQNNGV. The CDR3 DNA is TGTGCCAGCAGCATCACTGGGGGCTTGTCCTACGAGCAGTACATC. The encoded protein is CASSITGGLSYEQYI.

V gene TRBV29-1 combines with J gene TRBJ2-7; the match to TRBD2 covers 8 bases. The CDR3 runs 16 residues. V dropped 4 bases and J dropped 2; count of bases not matched to a gene: 13. Germline V gene lookup returns CDR1 SQVTM and CDR2 ANQGSEA. The chain's CDR3 is CSVAGLVGVSAYEQYF. The CDR3 coding sequence is TGCAGCGTTGCGGGACTAGTGGGAGTGAGTGCCTACGAGCAGTACTTC.

The chain carries TRBV5-1 and TRBJ2-3; D tentatively reads TRBD1 or TRBD2 (5 bases each). Germline CDR1 and CDR2: SGHRS and YFSETQ. The V gene lost 7 bases and the J gene lost 8 bases, with 11 bases spanning the gap. The CDR3 runs to 11 residues. CDR3 sequence: CASAFGATQYF. The CDR3 DNA sequence: TGCGCCAGCGCCTTCGGGGCTACGCAGTATTTT.

As for this clonotype: A much larger clone lies one base from this, so it may be a read error. As DNA, the CDR3 is TGTGCCAGCAATGGGAGCGCTAGCGTCGCCCTCTATGAGCAGTTCTTC. Its protein is CASNGSASVALYEQFF. This sequence joins TRBV6-1 and TRBJ2-1, with D possibly matching TRBD2 (6 bases). The CDR3 is made up of 16 amino acids. The germline V gene encodes CDR1 MNHNS and CDR2 SASEGT. Trimming stripped 7 bases from V and 8 bases from J, with 24 bases between.

Notes on this clonotype: One junction end disagrees with the germline gene, perhaps due to a read error. V and J are TRBV7-9 and TRBJ1-4, with D possibly being TRBD1 (5 bases). There are 17 residues in the CDR3. Germline V gene sequence: CDR1 SEHNR, CDR2 FQNEAQ (reference sequence). CDR3 region: CASSLRLGDGTNEKLFF. The CDR3 region has the DNA TGTGCCAGTAGCTTACGGTTGGGGGATGGAACTAATGAAAAACTGTTTTTT.

With respect to this clonotype: Because it lacks the conserved phenylalanine or tryptophan at the end, this CDR3 is likely a read error. The DNA is left out, because the CDR3 cannot be placed on it with certainty; the CDR3 is given as TCRdb lists it. This chain links TRBV11-2 with TRBJ2-1; the D call TRBD1 from the table was never checked on the DNA. Germline CDR1 is SGHAT and CDR2 is FQNNGV. The CDR3 has 15 amino acids, counting both end residues. The CDR3 reads CASISGDRVYNEQSL.

The genes are TRBV7-8 and TRBJ2-3; TRBD2 might be the D (5 bases). Germline V CDR1 and CDR2: SGHVS, FQNEAQ. The ends were cut back, 4 bases at V and 6 bases at J, with 17 bases in the middle. The CDR3 sequence is 15 residues long. In DNA, the CDR3 is TGTGCCAGCAGCTCAGTCCCAGAGCCGGGGGATACGCAGTATTTT. This sequence encodes CASSSVPEPGDTQYF.

This clonotype was counted at least ten times. The V call is TRBV29-1, the J call TRBJ2-3; D may be TRBD1 (6 bases). Trimming stripped 5 bases from V and 0 bases from J, with 12 bases between. Germline CDR1 is SQVTM and CDR2 is ANQGSEA. The CDR3 is 14 residues long. Written as DNA, the CDR3 is TGCAGCGTTCATGGCAGGGGTAGCACAGATACGCAGTATTTT. It codes for CSVHGRGSTDTQYF.

This clonotype has just one count. The conserved closing phenylalanine or tryptophan is absent in this CDR3, likely reflecting a read error. V and J are TRBV11-2 and TRBJ2-6; no definite D call. Trimming shortened V by 1 base and J by 0 bases, and 10 bases separated the two germline ends. CDR3 length equals 17 residues. CDR1 and CDR2 from the germline V gene are SGHAT and FQNNGV. The CDR3 sequence: CASSLVPWDSGANVLTS. CDR3 DNA: TGTGCCAGCAGCTTAGTCCCGTGGGACTCTGGGGCCAACGTCCTGACTTCC.

In regard to this clonotype: This could be a read error, since a much larger clone is one nucleotide away. The final CDR3 position lacks the conserved phenylalanine or tryptophan, pointing to a likely read error. The chain carries TRBV7-9 and TRBJ1-1; D gene ambiguous. There are 13 residues in the CDR3. With 3 bases removed from V and 1 base from J, the gap between germline ends came to 6 bases. Germline CDR1 SEHNR, CDR2 FQNEAQ (reference sequence). The CDR3 region has the DNA TGTGCCAGCAGCTTCTCAGGGAACACTGAAGCTTTCATT. It encodes CASSFSGNTEAFI.

The table lists this clonotype with many counts. The V gene is TRBV29-1, the J gene TRBJ2-3; 11 positions match TRBD2. The germline V gene has CDR1 SQVTM and CDR2 ANQGSEA. The length of the CDR3 is 16 residues. The junction had 8 bases not matched to a gene; V was cut back by 4 bases and J by 2 bases. The CDR3 DNA reads TGCAGCGTTGGCCCTCTAGCGGGAGGCCCCACAGATACGCAGTATTTT. Its protein product is CSVGPLAGGPTDTQYF.

Note on this clonotype: A read error may account for a junction end that differs from germline. The genes are TRBV11-2 and TRBJ2-3; D assignment may be TRBD1 or TRBD2 (5 bases each). The CDR3 runs to 15 residues. Germline CDR1 and CDR2: SGHAT and FQNNGV. The CDR3 protein is CASSLNKGSTDTQYF. DNA for the CDR3: TGTGCCAGCAGCTTAAACAAGGGGAGCACAGATACGCAGTATTTC.

The V call is TRBV6-1, the J call TRBJ1-6, with 7 bases fitting TRBD1. The V gene's germline CDR1 is MNHNS and CDR2 SASEGT. V dropped 5 bases and J dropped 0; count of bases not matched to a gene: 13. The CDR3 runs 19 residues. CDR3 amino acids: CASSPIAGQKSSYNSPLHF. CDR3 in DNA: TGTGCCAGCAGTCCCATTGCGGGACAGAAGAGCTCCTATAATTCACCCCTCCACTTT.

This clonotype has just a few counts. The chain has TRBV7-8 and TRBJ2-7, with D possibly called TRBD1 or TRBD2 (6 bases each). V was clipped by 1 base and J by 3 bases, with 16 bases between them. The germline V gene has CDR1 SGHVS and CDR2 FQNEAQ. CDR3 length equals 16 residues. The CDR3 nucleotides are TGTGCCAGCAGCTTAGAGGGGGGCGGGGCGGGCTACGAGCAGTACTTC. Protein sequence: CASSLEGGGAGYEQYF.